Listed below are T cell receptor beta chains from one sample, sequenced in a study of shared clonotypes between healthy human individuals. Assay used: immunoSEQ multiplex PCR; TCRdb lists only in-frame clones, some missing. The table has roughly 2,300,000 clones, approximately 90% seen once. Sequencing was done on a sample of naive CD4+ T cells from PBMCs. The receptors shown here come from a man younger than 35 in good health. Some clones in this sample may be carry-over from other donors' samples. CDR3s include the opening cysteine and the closing phenylalanine or tryptophan. The D gene is left open where the match is weak. Clone size is given for some rows only: seen once, a few or many times, or a class if the clone is expanded.

.	.	TRBV11-3	TRBJ2-7	12	CASSSFNYEQYF	TGTGCCAGCAGCTCCTTCAACTACGAGCAGTACTTC
TRBD1	.	TRBV2	TRBJ2-7	13	CASDRGNSGEQYF	TGTGCCAGCGACAGGGGGAACTCGGGGGAGCAGTACTTC
.	.	TRBV11-2	TRBJ2-1	15	CASSFFGGWRDEQFF	TGTGCCAGCAGCTTCTTCGGTGGTTGGAGGGATGAGCAGTTCTTC
TRBD2	.	TRBV7-8	TRBJ2-3	20	CASSHLLRQTSGRMTDTQYF	TGTGCCAGCAGCCACCTCCTCCGACAGACTAGCGGGAGGATGACAGATACGCAGTATTTT
TRBD1	.	TRBV12-5	TRBJ2-1	14	CASGSGQGPNEQFF	TGTGCTAGTGGTTCCGGACAGGGCCCCAATGAGCAGTTCTTC
TRBD1	.	TRBV6-6	TRBJ1-4	15	CASSYQGQGSEKLFF	TGTGCCAGCAGTTACCAGGGACAGGGAAGTGAAAAACTGTTTTTT
.	.	TRBV7-6	TRBJ1-2	12	CASSDRGYGYTF	TGTGCCAGCAGCGATCGGGGGTATGGCTACACCTTC
TRBD1	.	TRBV9	TRBJ1-5	15	CASSVEDRAGQPQHF	TGTGCCAGCAGCGTAGAGGACAGGGCGGGCCAGCCCCAGCATTTT
.	.	TRBV2	TRBJ1-2	14	CASTSRPGSYGYTF	TGTGCCAGCACCTCCCGGCCAGGGTCCTATGGCTACACCTTC
.	.	TRBV4-3	TRBJ2-5	16	CASSHRDRTGKETQYF	TGCGCCAGCAGCCACCGGGACCGTACAGGCAAAGAGACCCAGTACTTC
.	.	TRBV9	TRBJ1-5	14	CASSVSGVNQPQHF	TGTGCCAGCAGCGTTTCGGGGGTCAATCAGCCCCAGCATTTT
.	.	TRBV30	TRBJ2-7	15	CAWSDAGTGLSEQYF	TGTGCCTGGAGTGACGCCGGGACCGGCCTTAGCGAGCAGTACTTC
.	.	TRBV7-3	TRBJ2-7	13	CASTPRGLNEQYF	TGTGCCAGCACCCCCCGGGGGCTGAACGAGCAGTACTTC
.	.	TRBV5-1	TRBJ1-1	15	CASSSRDTSRAEAFF	TGCGCCAGCAGCTCCCGGGACACCAGTAGGGCTGAAGCTTTCTTT
TRBD2	.	TRBV10-3	TRBJ2-1	14	CAIREPSGNNEQFF	TGTGCCATCAGAGAACCGAGCGGGAACAATGAGCAGTTCTTC
.	few	TRBV30	TRBJ2-1	13	CAWSLGVGDEQFF	TGTGCCTGGAGCCTCGGGGTGGGGGATGAGCAGTTCTTC
TRBD1	.	TRBV27	TRBJ1-5	15	CASSFNGQGGQPQHF	TGTGCCAGCAGTTTTAATGGACAGGGAGGTCAGCCCCAGCATTTT
.	.	TRBV5-4	TRBJ2-1	15	CASSRDTFSYNEQFF	TGTGCCAGCAGCCGGGACACTTTCTCCTACAATGAGCAGTTCTTC
TRBD1	few	TRBV6-5	TRBJ2-3	14	CASSYDRGTDTQYF	TGTGCCAGCAGTTACGACAGGGGCACAGATACGCAGTATTTT
TRBD2	.	TRBV2	TRBJ2-1	13	CASSGGLAGQQFF	TGTGCCAGCAGCGGAGGACTAGCGGGACAGCAGTTCTTC
TRBD1	.	TRBV28	TRBJ1-4	23	CASSLSSPGQGPTSSLINEKLFF	TGTGCCAGCAGTTTATCCTCTCCGGGACAGGGACCCACAAGCTCACTGATTAATGAAAAACTGTTTTTT
TRBD1	.	TRBV11-1	TRBJ1-2	14	CASSLTGKDSGYTF	TGTGCCAGCAGCTTGACAGGGAAGGATTCTGGCTACACCTTC
.	.	TRBV4-3	TRBJ2-1	16	CASSQDAPSLIPTQFF	TGCGCCAGCAGCCAAGATGCTCCTTCGTTAATCCCCACCCAGTTCTTC
.	.	TRBV5-1	TRBJ1-2	12	CASSLDRRGQTF	TGCGCCAGCAGCTTGGATCGCAGGGGCCAGACCTTC
.	.	TRBV2	TRBJ1-2	15	CASSERFSPPYGYTF	TGTGCCAGCAGTGAAAGATTCTCCCCCCCCTATGGCTACACCTTC
.	.	TRBV5-5	TRBJ2-7	15	CASSFTTTGWYEQYF	TGTGCCAGCAGCTTTACGACAACAGGGTGGTACGAGCAGTACTTC
.	.	TRBV11-1	TRBJ2-5	13	CASSLAVIETQYF	TGTGCCAGCAGCTTAGCGGTGATCGAGACCCAGTACTTC